A selection of T cell receptor beta chains follows, all from one sample in a study of pediatric ulcerative colitis. Generated by immunoSEQ multiplex PCR, the TCRdb table keeps only in-frame clones and is missing some. The sample has 23,000 or so clones; around 64% are singletons. Specimen: gut tissue. These receptors all come from a boy aged 10-17 years with severe ulcerative colitis. Each CDR3 is given with its conserved first and last residue. The order of the fields is clone size, V gene, D gene, J gene, CDR3 protein, CDR3 DNA. The D gene is left open where the match is weak. Part of the rows lack a size; the others show once, few, many or a class for expanded clones.

size: -
V: TRBV7-6
D: TRBD1
J: TRBJ1-3
CDR3: CASSPRQGYGNTIYF
DNA: TGTGCCAGCAGCCCCCGACAGGGCTATGGAAACACCATATATTTT

size: few
V: TRBV5-4
D: -
J: TRBJ2-7
CDR3: CASSEDGTYEQYF
DNA: TGTGCCAGCAGCGAGGACGGGACCTACGAGCAGTACTTC

size: -
V: TRBV5-4
D: TRBD1
J: TRBJ1-2
CDR3: CASGIQGDVGYTF
DNA: TGTGCCAGCGGCATACAGGGGGACGTTGGCTACACCTTC

size: -
V: TRBV18
D: TRBD1
J: TRBJ1-2
CDR3: CASSPGQVWGYTF
DNA: TGTGCCAGCTCACCCGGACAGGTTTGGGGCTACACCTTC

size: -
V: TRBV30
D: -
J: TRBJ1-5
CDR3: CAWSERGNQPQHF
DNA: TGTGCCTGGAGTGAAAGGGGAAATCAGCCCCAGCATTTT

size: -
V: TRBV7-7
D: -
J: TRBJ2-1
CDR3: CASSFDREGEQFF
DNA: TGTGCCAGCAGCTTTGACCGGGAAGGTGAGCAGTTCTTC

size: once
V: TRBV19
D: TRBD1
J: TRBJ1-2
CDR3: CASSSRQGAPGYTF
DNA: TGTGCCAGTAGTAGCCGGCAGGGGGCGCCCGGCTACACCTTC

size: few
V: TRBV6-6
D: -
J: TRBJ1-1
CDR3: CASSYSRGQDTEAFF
DNA: TGTGCCAGCAGTTACTCAAGAGGTCAGGACACTGAAGCTTTCTTT

size: few
V: TRBV4-1
D: -
J: TRBJ1-1
CDR3: CASSQVEGIMNTEAFF
DNA: TGCGCCAGCAGCCAAGTGGAGGGCATAATGAACACTGAAGCTTTCTTT

size: -
V: TRBV9
D: -
J: TRBJ2-3
CDR3: CASSVGQFLDTQYF
DNA: TGTGCCAGCAGCGTAGGGCAGTTCCTGGATACGCAGTATTTT

size: -
V: TRBV7-2
D: -
J: TRBJ1-4
CDR3: CASRFRGGPGGEKLFF
DNA: TGTGCCAGCAGGTTTAGGGGTGGGCCGGGGGGCGAAAAACTGTTTTTT

size: -
V: TRBV10-2
D: TRBD1
J: TRBJ2-7
CDR3: CASSTGGLSRYEQYF
DNA: TGCGCCAGCAGTACAGGGGGCCTCTCTCGATACGAGCAGTACTTC

size: -
V: TRBV6-5
D: TRBD1
J: TRBJ1-2
CDR3: CASSTTGGAYGYTF
DNA: TGTGCCAGCAGCACCACAGGGGGCGCTTACGGCTACACCTTC

size: -
V: TRBV2
D: -
J: TRBJ2-5
CDR3: CASRVLTQETQYF
DNA: TGTGCCAGCAGGGTGTTGACCCAAGAGACCCAGTACTTC

size: -
V: TRBV5-6
D: -
J: TRBJ2-5
CDR3: CASFRGGGWGETQYF
DNA: TGTGCCAGCTTCCGTGGAGGGGGCTGGGGGGAGACCCAGTACTTC

size: -
V: TRBV2
D: -
J: TRBJ1-5
CDR3: CASSEATGPNQPQHF
DNA: TGTGCCAGCAGTGAAGCAACAGGGCCAAATCAGCCCCAGCATTTT

size: -
V: TRBV6-5
D: -
J: TRBJ1-1
CDR3: CASTQGTEAFF
DNA: TGTGCCAGCACGCAGGGCACTGAAGCTTTCTTT

size: -
V: TRBV28
D: -
J: TRBJ1-4
CDR3: CASSFKWEKLFF
DNA: TGTGCCAGCAGTTTCAAGTGGGAAAAACTGTTTTTT

size: medium-sized
V: TRBV7-9
D: -
J: TRBJ1-6
CDR3: CASSFGTPSPLHF
DNA: TGTGCCAGCAGCTTCGGGACGCCGTCACCCCTCCACTTT

size: -
V: TRBV30
D: -
J: TRBJ1-1
CDR3: CAWTTGTKNRAFF
DNA: TGTGCCTGGACAACCGGGACAAAGAATAGAGCTTTCTTT

size: -
V: TRBV5-1
D: -
J: TRBJ2-7
CDR3: CASSQEPGSYEQYF
DNA: TGCGCCAGCAGCCAAGAGCCTGGATCCTACGAGCAGTACTTC

size: -
V: TRBV27
D: TRBD1
J: TRBJ1-4
CDR3: CASSSRQGAGEKLFF
DNA: TGTGCCAGCAGTTCCCGACAGGGGGCCGGTGAAAAACTGTTTTTT

size: -
V: TRBV5-1
D: -
J: TRBJ1-5
CDR3: CASSLGTPNQPQHF
DNA: TGCGCCAGCAGCTTGGGGACACCAAATCAGCCCCAGCATTTT

size: -
V: TRBV2
D: -
J: TRBJ2-1
CDR3: CASSEANGPTFGQFF
DNA: TGTGCCAGCAGTGAAGCGAATGGGCCCACTTTCGGGCAGTTCTTC

size: -
V: TRBV7-3
D: -
J: TRBJ2-5
CDR3: CASTPFVGETQYF
DNA: TGTGCCAGCACCCCTTTTGTAGGGGAGACCCAGTACTTC

size: few
V: TRBV4-2
D: -
J: TRBJ1-5
CDR3: CASSQDKGQPQHF
DNA: TGTGCCAGCAGCCAAGATAAGGGACAGCCCCAGCATTTT

size: -
V: TRBV7-2
D: -
J: TRBJ2-7
CDR3: CASSPDGTAIYEQYF
DNA: TGTGCCAGCAGCCCCGACGGCACAGCGATTTACGAGCAGTACTTC

size: -
V: TRBV2
D: -
J: TRBJ2-4
CDR3: CASAAKNIQYF
DNA: TGTGCCAGCGCAGCCAAAAACATTCAGTACTTC

size: few
V: TRBV7-2
D: TRBD1
J: TRBJ2-3
CDR3: CASSSGGRLGTQYF
DNA: TGTGCCAGCAGCTCAGGGGGTAGGTTGGGTACGCAGTATTTT

size: -
V: TRBV5-1
D: -
J: TRBJ2-7
CDR3: CASSFLQGYEQYF
DNA: TGCGCCAGCAGCTTTCTACAGGGCTACGAGCAGTACTTC

size: once
V: TRBV2
D: TRBD1
J: TRBJ2-3
CDR3: CASRDRDRTDTQYF
DNA: TGTGCCAGCAGGGACAGGGACCGCACAGATACGCAGTATTTT

size: -
V: TRBV23-1
D: TRBD1
J: TRBJ1-1
CDR3: CASSQGENRGTEAFF
DNA: TGCGCCAGCAGTCAGGGAGAAAACAGGGGGACTGAAGCTTTCTTT

size: -
V: TRBV28
D: TRBD2
J: TRBJ2-5
CDR3: CASRKLAGETQYF
DNA: TGTGCCAGCAGAAAACTAGCGGGGGAGACCCAGTACTTC

size: -
V: TRBV18
D: -
J: TRBJ2-7
CDR3: CASARDRNSYEQYF
DNA: TGTGCCAGCGCAAGGGACCGAAACTCCTACGAGCAGTACTTC

size: few
V: TRBV30
D: -
J: TRBJ2-5
CDR3: CAWSVGGRQETQYF
DNA: TGTGCCTGGAGTGTCGGGGGCAGACAAGAGACCCAGTACTTC

size: -
V: TRBV5-1
D: -
J: TRBJ2-3
CDR3: CASSIGGASTDTQYF
DNA: TGCGCCAGCAGCATCGGGGGCGCTAGCACAGATACGCAGTATTTT

size: -
V: TRBV5-6
D: TRBD1
J: TRBJ2-3
CDR3: CASRRHDRGLTDTQYF
DNA: TGTGCCAGCAGGAGGCACGACAGGGGGCTGACAGATACGCAGTATTTT

size: -
V: TRBV7-8
D: -
J: TRBJ1-5
CDR3: CASSHPSYSNQPQHF
DNA: TGTGCCAGCAGCCACCCCAGTTATAGCAATCAGCCCCAGCATTTT

size: -
V: TRBV6-5
D: TRBD1
J: TRBJ2-1
CDR3: CASSSQGVNEQFF
DNA: TGTGCCAGCAGTTCGCAGGGGGTCAATGAGCAGTTCTTC

size: few
V: TRBV9
D: -
J: TRBJ2-2
CDR3: CASSSSGGPTGELFF
DNA: TGTGCCAGCAGCTCTTCCGGGGGGCCCACCGGGGAGCTGTTTTTT

size: -
V: TRBV7-2
D: -
J: TRBJ1-2
CDR3: CASAGGLFRYGYTF
DNA: TGTGCCAGCGCCGGAGGACTATTCCGCTATGGCTACACCTTC

size: -
V: TRBV7-9
D: -
J: TRBJ2-2
CDR3: CASSYETGELFF
DNA: TGTGCCAGCAGCTATGAGACCGGGGAGCTGTTTTTT

size: -
V: TRBV6-5
D: -
J: TRBJ2-3
CDR3: CASSYSYTDTQYF
DNA: TGTGCCAGCAGTTACTCATATACAGATACGCAGTATTTT